The clone carrying this T cell receptor beta chain came up many times. Its antigen is undetermined. The data derive from a study of early T cells in non-severe SARS-CoV-2 infection. In the study overall: Sequencing input comprised bulk RNA from unsorted whole blood; chain pairing was not available. Overall study findings and caveats: Database matching using VDJdb favored anti-spike CD8 responses, with private and CD4 specificities left missing.

The library protocol tagged individual cDNA molecules with unique molecular identifiers. TCRdb independently ran MiXCR on the 5' RACE reads; one entry per CDR3 protein. The sample comprises about 70,000 distinct CDR3 sequences, over 3.5% of which are singletons, and roughly 3.7% rests with the top ten. Germline CDR1 reads DFQATT; CDR2 reads SNEGSKA (reference sequence). The CDR3 contains 13 residues. Deletions cut 1 base from V and 2 bases from J, with 8 bases between. The sequenced sample was whole blood, obtained at baseline. The rearrangement links TRBV20-1 to TRBJ2-5, with a weak D call TRBD1 (5 bases). This sequence originates from an adult who was a healthcare worker with PCR-confirmed SARS-CoV-2 infection or an uninfected control (not recorded which). The donor label of this sample is uncertain. The CDR3 loop reads CSARGQGQETQYF. The CDR3 region has the DNA TGCAGTGCTAGAGGGCAGGGACAAGAGACCCAGTACTTC.